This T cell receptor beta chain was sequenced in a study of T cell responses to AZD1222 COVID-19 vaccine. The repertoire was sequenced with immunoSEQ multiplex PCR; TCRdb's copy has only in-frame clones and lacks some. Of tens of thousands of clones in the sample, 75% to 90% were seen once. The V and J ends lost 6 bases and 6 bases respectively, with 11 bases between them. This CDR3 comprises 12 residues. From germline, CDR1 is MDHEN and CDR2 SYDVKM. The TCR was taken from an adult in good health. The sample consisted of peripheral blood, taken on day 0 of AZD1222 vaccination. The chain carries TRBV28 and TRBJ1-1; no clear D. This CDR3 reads CASSSLTAEAFF. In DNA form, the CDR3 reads TGTGCCAGCAGCTCCCTCACAGCTGAAGCTTTCTTT.